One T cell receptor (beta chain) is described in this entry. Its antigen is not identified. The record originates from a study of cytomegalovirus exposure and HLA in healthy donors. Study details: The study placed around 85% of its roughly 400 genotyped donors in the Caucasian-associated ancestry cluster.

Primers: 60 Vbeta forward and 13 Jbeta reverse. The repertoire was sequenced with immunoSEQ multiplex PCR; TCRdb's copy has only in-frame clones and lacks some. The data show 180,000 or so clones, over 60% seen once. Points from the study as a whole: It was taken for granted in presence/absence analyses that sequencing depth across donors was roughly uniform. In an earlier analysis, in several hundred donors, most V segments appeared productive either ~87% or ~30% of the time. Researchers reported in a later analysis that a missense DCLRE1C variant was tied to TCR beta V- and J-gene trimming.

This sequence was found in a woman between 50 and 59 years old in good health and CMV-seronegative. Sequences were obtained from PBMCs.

CDR3 region: CASSTGGAIQYEQYF. In DNA form, the CDR3 reads TGTGCCAGCAGTACAGGGGGCGCGATTCAGTACGAGCAGTACTTC. The V call is TRBV7-2, the J call TRBJ2-7, with 9 positions matching TRBD1. The CDR3 totals 15 residues. Per germline, CDR1 SGHTA and CDR2 FQGNSA. The V segment lost 6 bases and the J segment 4 bases; nucleotides outside the gene matches: 10. The full variable domain, rest sourced from reference TRBV7-2 and TRBJ2-7, is GAGVSQSPSNKVTEKGKDVELRCDPISGHTALYWYRQSLGQGLEFLIYFQGNSAPDKSGLPSDRFSAERTGGSVSTLTIQRTQQEDSAVYLCASSTGGAIQYEQYFGPGTRLTVT.